A selection of T cell receptor beta chains follows, all from one sample in a study of shared clonotypes between healthy human individuals. The table came from immunoSEQ multiplex PCR; TCRdb's copy has only in-frame clones and leaves some out. This table holds fewer than 350,000 clones, around 86% found once. Sequencing was done on a sample of memory CD8+ T cells sorted from blood. These TCRs come from a man between 18 and 35 years old in good health. Each CDR3 is given with its conserved first and last residue. Fields, in order: V gene, D gene, clone size, CDR3 length, J gene, CDR3 DNA, CDR3 protein. D genes are given only for firm matches. Clone size is stated in some rows and not others, as once, few, many or a class when expanded.

TRBV5-1,.,.,15,TRBJ2-1,TGCGCCAGCAGCTTGCCGGGAGCGCCCCACAATGAGCAGTTCTTC,CASSLPGAPHNEQFF
TRBV18,TRBD2,.,16,TRBJ2-7,TGTGCCAGCTCACCAAGGAGGCGACTAGCGGCCTACGAGCAGTACTTC,CASSPRRRLAAYEQYF
TRBV30,TRBD1,.,15,TRBJ1-2,TGTGCCTGGAGTGATTCCGGGACAGGGATCGGTGGCTACACCTTC,CAWSDSGTGIGGYTF
TRBV6-1,.,.,13,TRBJ2-1,TGTGCCAGCGAGGACCCAGTATACAATGAGCAGTTCTTC,CASEDPVYNEQFF
TRBV7-6,.,.,16,TRBJ2-2,TGTGCCAGCAGCCCAGGCCCTAGCCTTCACACCGGGGAGCTGTTTTTT,CASSPGPSLHTGELFF
TRBV19,.,.,15,TRBJ1-6,TGTGCCAGTAGTAAACGGACATCTAATAATTCACCCCTCCACTTT,CASSKRTSNNSPLHF
TRBV4-2,.,once,15,TRBJ2-2,TGTGCCAGCAGCCAGTTCCGAGATAACACCGGGGAGCTGTTTTTT,CASSQFRDNTGELFF
TRBV5-6,.,once,14,TRBJ2-7,TGTGCCAGCAGCTTGGAGGGAGGAAGCTACGAGCAGTACTTC,CASSLEGGSYEQYF
TRBV6-5,.,.,16,TRBJ2-1,TGTGCCAGCAGTTACTCGATAGGGGAGGACTACAATGAGCAGTTCTTC,CASSYSIGEDYNEQFF
TRBV15,.,.,15,TRBJ2-5,TGTGCCACCAGCAGAGCACTCAGGGTCGTAGAGACCCAGTACTTC,CATSRALRVVETQYF
TRBV6-5,.,.,14,TRBJ1-1,TGTGCCAGCAGACCCGACGCGGGTAAGACTGAAGCTTTCTTT,CASRPDAGKTEAFF
TRBV5-6,.,.,17,TRBJ1-5,TGTGCCAGCAGCAGTACCCGGGACGGCTATAGCAATCAGCCCCAGCATTTT,CASSSTRDGYSNQPQHF
TRBV5-4,TRBD1,.,17,TRBJ1-4,TGTGCCAGCAGCGACGATACTTTACAGGGGATTAATGAAAAACTGTTTTTT,CASSDDTLQGINEKLFF
TRBV7-9,TRBD1,.,13,TRBJ2-7,TGTGCCAGCAGCGCGAACAGGGGGGACGAGCAGTACTTC,CASSANRGDEQYF
TRBV4-1,TRBD2,.,18,TRBJ2-2,TGCGCCAGCAGCCAAGGGCTTGGGGAGGGACCGAACACCGGGGAGCTGTTTTTT,CASSQGLGEGPNTGELFF
TRBV28,TRBD1,.,15,TRBJ2-7,TGTGCCAGCAGTTTCGGGACAGGGGTTCACTACGAGCAGTACTTC,CASSFGTGVHYEQYF
TRBV6-1,TRBD1,once,15,TRBJ2-7,TGTGCCAGCAGTGAAGTTATTGGGACAGCCTACGAGCAGTACTTC,CASSEVIGTAYEQYF
TRBV6-1,.,.,14,TRBJ1-5,TGTGCCAGCAGTGAAGGGACATACTTACCGCCCCAGCATTTT,CASSEGTYLPPQHF
TRBV11-2,TRBD1,.,15,TRBJ2-7,TGTGCCAGCAGCTTAGAGACGGGACAGTTTTACGAGCAGTACTTC,CASSLETGQFYEQYF
TRBV27,TRBD1,.,14,TRBJ2-7,TGTGCCAGCAGTTTGTTCGACAGGGGAAACGAGCAGTACTTC,CASSLFDRGNEQYF
TRBV4-1,TRBD2,.,16,TRBJ2-1,TGCGCCAGCAGCCCCCTTGAGACTAGCGCATACAATGAGCAGTTCTTC,CASSPLETSAYNEQFF
TRBV29-1,.,.,12,TRBJ2-7,TGCAGCGTTAGTCTACAGGGCTACGAGCAGTACTTC,CSVSLQGYEQYF
TRBV4-1,TRBD1,.,18,TRBJ1-2,TGCGCCAGCAGTGGCTGGACAGGACCCCTCAATCGTCTGAATGGCTACACCTTC,CASSGWTGPLNRLNGYTF
TRBV30,.,.,12,TRBJ1-2,TGTGCCTGGACCACAGGTGGCCGTGGCTACACCTTC,CAWTTGGRGYTF
TRBV6-5,TRBD1,.,15,TRBJ1-1,TGTGCCAGCAGTTACAAGGGACAGGGTTCCCCTGAAGCTTTCTTT,CASSYKGQGSPEAFF
TRBV6-6,.,.,13,TRBJ1-1,TGTGCCAGCAGTTACTCGGACCGAACTGAAGCTTTCTTT,CASSYSDRTEAFF
TRBV4-1,.,.,16,TRBJ1-4,TGCGCCAGCAGCCAATCATTCGGGGGCAGTAATGAAAAACTGTTTTTT,CASSQSFGGSNEKLFF
TRBV28,TRBD2,.,17,TRBJ2-7,TGTGCCAGCAGTCCGTTCCCCTATCGGGACTACTGGTCCGAGCAGTACTTC,CASSPFPYRDYWSEQYF
TRBV27,TRBD1,once,16,TRBJ2-7,TGTGCCAGCAGTCATGACCGGGACAGGGGCCCTTACGAGCAGTACTTC,CASSHDRDRGPYEQYF
TRBV6-5,.,.,15,TRBJ2-1,TGTGCCAGCAGTTACTCGACAAGCGGCTACAATGAGCAGTTCTTC,CASSYSTSGYNEQFF
TRBV27,TRBD1,.,14,TRBJ2-1,TGTGCCAGCAGTTTGCGTGACAGGGCTAATGAGCAGTTCTTC,CASSLRDRANEQFF
TRBV13,TRBD1,many,14,TRBJ2-7,TGTGCCAGCAGCATCAGGACAGGGGTTGACGAGCAGTACTTC,CASSIRTGVDEQYF
TRBV11-2,.,.,16,TRBJ1-5,TGTGCCAGCAGCTTAGATCAGCGTCTAGGCAATCAGCCCCAGCATTTT,CASSLDQRLGNQPQHF
TRBV5-6,.,.,14,TRBJ1-6,TGTGCCAGCAGCTTGCAGGGGATTTTTTCACCCCTCCACTTT,CASSLQGIFSPLHF
TRBV28,.,.,13,TRBJ2-7,TGTGCCAGCAGTCACACCGAGGCCTACGAGCAGTACTTC,CASSHTEAYEQYF
TRBV13,.,.,16,TRBJ2-3,TGTGCCAGCAGCTTAGTGGGGGAGGACCGGTCAGATACGCAGTATTTT,CASSLVGEDRSDTQYF
TRBV25-1,.,.,14,TRBJ2-7,TGTGCCAGCAGGGATCCGACAGCCAGCTTGGAGCAGTACTTC,CASRDPTASLEQYF
TRBV25-1,TRBD1,.,14,TRBJ1-2,TGTGCCAGCAGTCTTCAGACAGGGAACTATGGCTACACCTTC,CASSLQTGNYGYTF
TRBV7-2,.,.,14,TRBJ1-2,TGTGCCATTTCCCGGAGACGGCTTAACTATGGCTACACCTTC,CAISRRRLNYGYTF
TRBV5-4,.,.,14,TRBJ2-7,TGTGCCAGCAGCTTGCCCGGGGGAAACTACGAGCAGTACTTC,CASSLPGGNYEQYF
TRBV30,.,.,14,TRBJ1-2,TGTGCCTGGAGTACCGCCGGGGGCAGCTATGGCTACACCTTC,CAWSTAGGSYGYTF
TRBV9,.,once,14,TRBJ2-1,TGTGCCAGCAGCGTCGGCGGATCCTACAATGAGCAGTTCTTC,CASSVGGSYNEQFF
TRBV5-5,.,.,17,TRBJ1-4,TGTGCCAGCAGCACCCACTTAAGGGGTATGGACGGTGAAAAACTGTTTTTT,CASSTHLRGMDGEKLFF
TRBV2,TRBD2,.,14,TRBJ2-3,TGTGCCAGCCGAGGACTAGCGGGAATAGATACGCAGTATTTT,CASRGLAGIDTQYF
TRBV6-5,.,.,14,TRBJ2-7,TGTGCCAGCAGTTACCTGTGTGACCCCTACGAGCAGTACTTC,CASSYLCDPYEQYF
TRBV11-2,.,.,15,TRBJ2-1,TGTGCCAGCAGCTTGATAGTGGGGGCCTACAATGAGCAGTTCTTC,CASSLIVGAYNEQFF
TRBV6-1,.,.,15,TRBJ1-5,TGTGCCAGCAGACCCGGGATTGCCTCTTTGCAGCCCCAGCATTTT,CASRPGIASLQPQHF
TRBV27,.,.,16,TRBJ2-3,TGTGCCAGCAGTTCCCCCCGAGGGAGGGGGCCAGATACGCAGTATTTT,CASSSPRGRGPDTQYF